The TCR beta chain described here comes from a study of CD8 T cells in Susac syndrome. CD8+ and CD4+ T cells circulating in blood were sequenced for TCR beta. This CDR3 is built from 15 residues. V lost 5 bases to trimming and J lost 2 bases; unmatched junction nucleotides: 6. In germline, CDR1 is DFQATT, CDR2 SNEGSKA (reference sequence). This clonotype appeared once. Antigen unknown. The study's findings and limits: The study's TCR sequencing and HLA analysis drew on a certain number of individuals. That number was acknowledged as relatively small.

RNA in amounts of about 0.5 to 1 ug was reverse transcribed with random hexamers. immunoSEQ multiplex PCR amplified TCR beta CDR3 across 54 Vbeta, 13 Jbeta. TCRdb redid the calling of the immunoSEQ multiplex PCR reads with MiXCR, one entry per CDR3 protein. The table shows some 200,000 distinct CDR3 sequences, with roughly 95% occurring only once. This receptor was taken from a human donor with multiple sclerosis. This chain joins TRBV20-1 and TRBJ2-3, with 11 nucleotides matching TRBD2. What was sequenced was CD4+ T cells from PBMCs. CDR3 protein: CSAYLSGRATDTQYF. CDR3 DNA: TGCAGTGCTTACCTTAGCGGGAGGGCCACAGATACGCAGTATTTT.